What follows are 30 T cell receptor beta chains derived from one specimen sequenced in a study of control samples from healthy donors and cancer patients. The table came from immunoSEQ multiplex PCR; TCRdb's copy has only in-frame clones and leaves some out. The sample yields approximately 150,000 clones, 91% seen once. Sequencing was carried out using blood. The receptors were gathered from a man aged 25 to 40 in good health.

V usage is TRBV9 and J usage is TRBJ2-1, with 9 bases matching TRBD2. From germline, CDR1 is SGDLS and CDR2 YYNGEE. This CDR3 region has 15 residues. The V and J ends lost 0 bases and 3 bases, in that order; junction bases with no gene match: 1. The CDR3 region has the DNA TGTGCCAGCAGCGTAGGGCGGGGGGGCTACAATGAGCAGTTCTTC. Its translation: CASSVGRGGYNEQFF. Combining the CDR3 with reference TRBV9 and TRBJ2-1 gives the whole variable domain DSGVTQTPKHLITATGQRVTLRCSPRSGDLSVYWYQQSLDQGLQFLIQYYNGEERAKGNILERFSAQQFPDLHSELNLSSLELGDSALYFCASSVGRGGYNEQFFGPGTRLTVL.

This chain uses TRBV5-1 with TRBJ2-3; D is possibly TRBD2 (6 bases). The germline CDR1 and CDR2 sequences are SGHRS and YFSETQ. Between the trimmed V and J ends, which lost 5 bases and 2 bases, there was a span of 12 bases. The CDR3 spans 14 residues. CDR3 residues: CASRIGGNTDTQYF. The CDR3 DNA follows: TGCGCCAGCAGGATCGGGGGTAACACAGATACGCAGTATTTT.

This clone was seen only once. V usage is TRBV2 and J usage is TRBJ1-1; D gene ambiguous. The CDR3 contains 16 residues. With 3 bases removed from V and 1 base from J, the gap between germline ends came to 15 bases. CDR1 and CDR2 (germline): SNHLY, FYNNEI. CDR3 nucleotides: TGTGCCAGCAGTGACGACCTTATAACAGCGAACACTGAAGCTTTCTTT. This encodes CASSDDLITANTEAFF.

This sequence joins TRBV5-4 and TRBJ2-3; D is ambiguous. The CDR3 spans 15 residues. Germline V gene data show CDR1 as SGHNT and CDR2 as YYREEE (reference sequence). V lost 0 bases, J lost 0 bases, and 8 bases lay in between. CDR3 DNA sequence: TGTGCCAGCAGCTTGGCCGGAAGGAGCACAGATACGCAGTATTTT. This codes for CASSLAGRSTDTQYF.

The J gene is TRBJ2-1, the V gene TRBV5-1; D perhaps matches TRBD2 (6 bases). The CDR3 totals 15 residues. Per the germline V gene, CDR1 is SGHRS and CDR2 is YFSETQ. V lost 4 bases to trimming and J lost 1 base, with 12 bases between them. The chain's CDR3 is CASSPGLTSYNEQFF. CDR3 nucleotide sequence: TGCGCCAGCAGCCCCGGACTAACTTCCTACAATGAGCAGTTCTTC.

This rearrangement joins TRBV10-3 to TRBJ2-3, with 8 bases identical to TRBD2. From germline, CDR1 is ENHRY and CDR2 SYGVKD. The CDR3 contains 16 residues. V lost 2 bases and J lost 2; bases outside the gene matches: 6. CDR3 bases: TGTGCCATCAGTGAGACAGCGGGAGCCGCCACAGATACGCAGTATTTT. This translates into CAISETAGAATDTQYF.

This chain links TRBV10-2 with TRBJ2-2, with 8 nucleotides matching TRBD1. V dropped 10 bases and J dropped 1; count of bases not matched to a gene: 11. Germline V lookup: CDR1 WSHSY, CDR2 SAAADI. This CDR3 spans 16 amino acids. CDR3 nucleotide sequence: TGCGCCACCTTCGGGATTGGGACAGGGAACACCGGGGAGCTGTTTTTT. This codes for CATFGIGTGNTGELFF.

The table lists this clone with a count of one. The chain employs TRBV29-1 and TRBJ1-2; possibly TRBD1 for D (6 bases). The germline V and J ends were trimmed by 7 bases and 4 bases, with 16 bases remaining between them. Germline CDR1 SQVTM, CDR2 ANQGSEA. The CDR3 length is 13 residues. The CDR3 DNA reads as TGCAGCGCCCGGGACACCGCTGGCTATGGCTACACCTTC. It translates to CSARDTAGYGYTF. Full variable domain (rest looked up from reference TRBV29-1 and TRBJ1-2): SAVISQKPSRDICQRGTSLTIQCQVDSQVTMMFWYRQQPGQSLTLIATANQGSEATYESGFVIDKFPISRPNLTFSTLTVSNMSPEDSSIYLCSARDTAGYGYTFGSGTRLTVV.

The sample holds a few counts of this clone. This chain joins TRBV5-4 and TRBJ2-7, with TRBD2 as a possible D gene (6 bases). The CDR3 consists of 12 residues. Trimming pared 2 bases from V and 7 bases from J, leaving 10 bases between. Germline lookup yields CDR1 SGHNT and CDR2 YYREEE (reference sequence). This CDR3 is CASSLKAGEQYF. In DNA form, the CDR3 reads TGTGCCAGCAGCTTAAAGGCGGGAGAGCAGTACTTC.

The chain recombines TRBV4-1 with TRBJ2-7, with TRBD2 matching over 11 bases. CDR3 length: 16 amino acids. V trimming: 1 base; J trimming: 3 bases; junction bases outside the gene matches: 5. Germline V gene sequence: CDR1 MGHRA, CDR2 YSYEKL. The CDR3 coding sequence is TGCGCCAGCAGCCAAGTTTCGACTAGCGGGATCTACGAGCAGTACTTC. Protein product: CASSQVSTSGIYEQYF.

CDR3 sequence (DNA): TGTGCCAGCAGCTTCACAGATACGCAGTATTTT. As protein: CASSFTDTQYF. The genes are TRBV7-6 and TRBJ2-3; D remains ambiguous. V lost 3 bases, J lost 2 bases, and 0 bases lay in between. The CDR3 is 11 amino acids. Germline CDR1 reads SGHVS; CDR2 reads FNYEAQ.

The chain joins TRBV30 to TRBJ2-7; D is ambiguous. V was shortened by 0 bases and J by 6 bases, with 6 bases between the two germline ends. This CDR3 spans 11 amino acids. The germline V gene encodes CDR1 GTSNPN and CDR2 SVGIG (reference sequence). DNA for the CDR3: TGTGCCTGGAGTGTACGGTTCGAGCAGTACTTC. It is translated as CAWSVRFEQYF.

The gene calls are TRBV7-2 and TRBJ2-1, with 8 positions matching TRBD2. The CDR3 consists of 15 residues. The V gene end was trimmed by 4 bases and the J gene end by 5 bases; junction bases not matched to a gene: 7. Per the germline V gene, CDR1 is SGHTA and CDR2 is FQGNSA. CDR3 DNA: TGTGCCAGCAGCTCCCTAGCGGGCCTACACAATGAGCAGTTCTTC. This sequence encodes CASSSLAGLHNEQFF. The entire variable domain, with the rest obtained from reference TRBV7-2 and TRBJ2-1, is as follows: GAGVSQSPSNKVTEKGKDVELRCDPISGHTALYWYRQSLGQGLEFLIYFQGNSAPDKSGLPSDRFSAERTGGSVSTLTIQRTQQEDSAVYLCASSSLAGLHNEQFFGPGTRLTVL.

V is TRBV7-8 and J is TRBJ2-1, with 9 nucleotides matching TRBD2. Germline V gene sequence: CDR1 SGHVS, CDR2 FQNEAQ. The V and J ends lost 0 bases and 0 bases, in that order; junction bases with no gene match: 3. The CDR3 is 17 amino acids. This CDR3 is CASSLAFSGSSYNEQFF. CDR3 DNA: TGTGCCAGCAGCTTAGCCTTTAGCGGGAGCTCCTACAATGAGCAGTTCTTC.

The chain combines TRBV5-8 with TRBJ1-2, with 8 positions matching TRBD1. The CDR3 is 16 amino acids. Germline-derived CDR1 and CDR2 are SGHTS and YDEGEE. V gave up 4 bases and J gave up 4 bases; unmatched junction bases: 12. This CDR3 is CASSLGQGRLVYGYTF. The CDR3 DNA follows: TGTGCCAGCAGCCTTGGACAGGGCCGTTTAGTCTATGGCTACACCTTC.

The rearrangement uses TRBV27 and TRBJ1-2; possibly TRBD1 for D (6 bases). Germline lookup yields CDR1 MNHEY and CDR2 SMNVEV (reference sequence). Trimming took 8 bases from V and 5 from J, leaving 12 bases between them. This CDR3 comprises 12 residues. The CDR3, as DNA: TGTGCCAGCGGACAGTGGACGTATGGCTACACCTTC. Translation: CASGQWTYGYTF.

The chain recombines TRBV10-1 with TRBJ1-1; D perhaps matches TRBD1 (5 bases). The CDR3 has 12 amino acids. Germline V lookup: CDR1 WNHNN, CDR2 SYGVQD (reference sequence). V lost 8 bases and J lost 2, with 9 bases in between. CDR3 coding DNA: TGCGCCAGCTCCGGGACCAACACTGAAGCTTTCTTT. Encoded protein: CASSGTNTEAFF.

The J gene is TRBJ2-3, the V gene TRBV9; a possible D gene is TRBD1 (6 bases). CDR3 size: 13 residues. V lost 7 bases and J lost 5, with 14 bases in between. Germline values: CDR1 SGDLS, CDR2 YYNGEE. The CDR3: CASEGVAGDTQYF. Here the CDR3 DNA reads TGTGCCAGCGAGGGGGTGGCCGGAGATACGCAGTATTTT.

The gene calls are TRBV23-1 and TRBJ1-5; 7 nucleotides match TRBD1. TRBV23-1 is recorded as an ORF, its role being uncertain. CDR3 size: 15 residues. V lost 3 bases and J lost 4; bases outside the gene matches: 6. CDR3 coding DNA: TGCGCCAGCAGTCACCCGACAGGGCTTAATCAGCCCCAGCATTTT. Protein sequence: CASSHPTGLNQPQHF.

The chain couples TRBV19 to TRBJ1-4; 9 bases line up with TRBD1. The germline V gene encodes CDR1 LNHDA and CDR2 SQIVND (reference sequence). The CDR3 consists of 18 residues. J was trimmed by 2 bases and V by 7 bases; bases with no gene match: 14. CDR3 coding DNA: TGTGCCAGTACTCTTACTACAGGGGGCATTGGTACTAATGAAAAACTGTTTTTT. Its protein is CASTLTTGGIGTNEKLFF.

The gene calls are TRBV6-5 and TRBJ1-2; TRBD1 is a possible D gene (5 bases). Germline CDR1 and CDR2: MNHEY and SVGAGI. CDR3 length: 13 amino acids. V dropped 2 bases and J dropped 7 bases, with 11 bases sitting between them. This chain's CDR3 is CASSYQGTSGYTF. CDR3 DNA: TGTGCCAGCAGTTACCAGGGAACAAGTGGCTACACCTTC.

CDR3 DNA: TGTGCCACCAGCAAATTCGGACTAGCTAATGAGCAGTTCTTC. It codes for CATSKFGLANEQFF. The chain links TRBV15 to TRBJ2-1, with 8 bases that match TRBD2. This CDR3 has 14 residues. Trimming at V came to 4 bases and at J to 7 bases, leaving 6 bases not matched to a gene. Looked up from germline, CDR1 is LNHNV and CDR2 is YYDKDF (reference sequence).

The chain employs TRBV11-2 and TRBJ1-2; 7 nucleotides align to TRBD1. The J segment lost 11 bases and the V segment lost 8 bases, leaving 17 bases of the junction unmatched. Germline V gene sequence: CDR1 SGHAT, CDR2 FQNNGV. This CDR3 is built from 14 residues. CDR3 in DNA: TGTGCCAGCGCCGACTACACACGGGACAGCGCTTACACCTTC. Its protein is CASADYTRDSAYTF.

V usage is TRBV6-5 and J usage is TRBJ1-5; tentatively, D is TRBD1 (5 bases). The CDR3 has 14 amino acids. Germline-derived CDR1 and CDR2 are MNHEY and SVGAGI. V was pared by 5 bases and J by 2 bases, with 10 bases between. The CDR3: CASSQTGGNQPQHF. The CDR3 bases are TGTGCCAGCAGTCAAACAGGCGGCAATCAGCCCCAGCATTTT.

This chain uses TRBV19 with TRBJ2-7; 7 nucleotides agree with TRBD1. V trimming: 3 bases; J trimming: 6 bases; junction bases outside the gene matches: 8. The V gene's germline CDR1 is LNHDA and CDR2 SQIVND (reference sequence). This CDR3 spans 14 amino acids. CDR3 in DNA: TGTGCCAGTAGTATTAGTCAGGGGGTTGGCGAGCAGTACTTC. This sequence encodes CASSISQGVGEQYF.

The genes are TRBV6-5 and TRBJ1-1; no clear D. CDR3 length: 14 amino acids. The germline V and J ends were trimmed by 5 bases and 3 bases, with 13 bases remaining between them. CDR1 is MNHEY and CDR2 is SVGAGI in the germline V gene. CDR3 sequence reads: CASSINPGYTEAFF. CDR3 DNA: TGTGCCAGCAGTATAAACCCTGGTTACACTGAAGCTTTCTTT.

The CDR3 sequence: CASSLARQGGEKLFF. The DNA of the CDR3 is TGTGCCAGCAGCTTAGCGCGTCAGGGAGGTGAAAAACTGTTTTTT. The chain carries TRBV7-9 and TRBJ1-4, with a possible D match to TRBD1 (5 bases). The germline V gene has CDR1 SEHNR and CDR2 FQNEAQ (reference sequence). Trimming removed 0 bases at V and 7 bases at J, with 12 bases between. The CDR3 contains 15 residues.

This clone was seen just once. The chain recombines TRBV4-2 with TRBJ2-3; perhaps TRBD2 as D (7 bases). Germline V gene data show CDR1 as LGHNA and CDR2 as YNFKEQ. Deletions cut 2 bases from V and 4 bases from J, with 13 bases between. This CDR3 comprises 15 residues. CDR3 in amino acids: CASSQLGGGADTQYF. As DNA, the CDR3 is TGTGCCAGCAGCCAACTAGGGGGGGGTGCAGATACGCAGTATTTT.

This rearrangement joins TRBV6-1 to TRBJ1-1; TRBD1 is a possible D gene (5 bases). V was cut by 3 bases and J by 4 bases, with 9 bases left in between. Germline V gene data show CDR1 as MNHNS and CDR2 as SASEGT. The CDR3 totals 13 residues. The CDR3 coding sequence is TGTGCCAGCAGTGACAGGGTGGGCACTGAAGCTTTCTTT. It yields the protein CASSDRVGTEAFF.

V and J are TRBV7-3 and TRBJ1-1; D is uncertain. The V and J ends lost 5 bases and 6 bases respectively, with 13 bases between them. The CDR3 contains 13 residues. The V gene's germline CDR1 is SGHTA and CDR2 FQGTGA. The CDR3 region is CASSPKALAEAFF. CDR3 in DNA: TGTGCCAGCAGCCCTAAAGCGCTGGCTGAAGCTTTCTTT.